Presented here are 17 T cell receptor beta chains from one specimen sequenced in a study of T-cell memory formation after mild COVID-19 (dated by TCRdb to 2020 to 2023). The library was built by means of 5' RACE. The sequencer was an Illumina NovaSeq 6000. The public reads were reprocessed in TCRdb via fastp at Q25 and MiXCR, keeping in-frame beta chains. CDR3 protein sequences are deduplicated, and each keeps its most common genes and DNA. This sample is represented by roughly 300,000 distinct CDR3 sequences; approximately 8.4% of them were singletons. Together, the top ten hold around a fifth of the sample. The specimen was PBMCs or a T cell subset sorted from them (not recorded which). These receptors all come from a man aged 18 to 29 who had mild COVID-19 (a few samples of this study predate the infection). The sample titles of this study are shuffled in the database, so cell type and time point are left out; the donor was told from shared clones.

This clonotype appeared many times. The chain is built from TRBV11-3 and TRBJ2-1, with unresolved D. CDR1 and CDR2 from the germline V gene are SGHNT and YENEEA. CDR3 length equals 13 residues. V was pared by 5 bases and J by 4 bases, with 9 bases between. Here the CDR3 DNA reads TGTGCCAGCAGCGCGGACCCTTACAATGAGCAGTTCTTC. This translates into CASSADPYNEQFF.

This clonotype was observed at least ten times. The V and J genes are TRBV7-8 and TRBJ1-3; 7 bases fit TRBD1. This CDR3 is built from 18 residues. The germline V gene encodes CDR1 SGHVS and CDR2 FQNEAQ. The V and J ends lost 5 bases and 0 bases, in that order; junction bases with no gene match: 13. The CDR3 region is CASSPRQGGFNSGNTIYF. The CDR3 DNA reads TGTGCCAGCAGCCCCCGACAGGGCGGATTTAACTCTGGAAACACCATATATTTT.

This clonotype was observed a handful of times. The chain joins TRBV5-1 to TRBJ2-3; the match to TRBD2 covers 10 bases. CDR3 length equals 16 residues. V lost 4 bases and J lost 6; bases outside the gene matches: 11. Germline lookup yields CDR1 SGHRS and CDR2 YFSETQ. The CDR3 nucleotides are TGCGCCAGCAGCCCCCGGGCGGCTAGCGGGGGTGATACGCAGTATTTT. Translated: CASSPRAASGGDTQYF.

This clonotype was observed a few times. The V call is TRBV9, the J call TRBJ2-2, with 11 positions matching TRBD2. Per germline, CDR1 SGDLS and CDR2 YYNGEE. This CDR3 has 18 residues. Trimming cost V 2 bases and J 0 bases; bases outside gene matches: 6. The CDR3 protein is CASSVWASGGTNTGELFF. The DNA for the CDR3 is TGTGCCAGCAGCGTGTGGGCTAGCGGGGGGACGAACACCGGGGAGCTGTTTTTT.

At least ten counts were recorded for this clonotype. V usage is TRBV7-9 and J usage is TRBJ2-2; D may be TRBD1 (6 bases). This CDR3 is 19 amino acids long. V shed 4 bases and J shed 8 bases, with 29 bases lying between them. The germline gives CDR1 SEHNR, CDR2 FQNEAQ (reference sequence). The CDR3 protein is CASSSTELETGVQWGELFF. The CDR3 nucleotides read TGTGCCAGCAGCTCCACGGAGTTGGAGACAGGCGTGCAGTGGGGGGAGCTGTTTTTT.

As for this clonotype: The conserved phenylalanine or tryptophan is not found at the CDR3 terminus, so this likely reflects a read error. J is TRBJ1-2 and V is TRBV20-1; the match to TRBD1 covers 9 bases. CDR1 and CDR2 (germline): DFQATT, SNEGSKA (reference sequence). Trimming took 5 bases from V and 10 from J; bases not matched to a gene: 14. This CDR3 has 14 amino acids. CDR3 in DNA: TGCAGTGCTTCCTTACTTGGGACAGGGTACGTCTACACCTTA. It encodes CSASLLGTGYVYTL.

This clonotype was counted a few times. The rearrangement uses TRBV10-3 and TRBJ2-7; 7 positions match TRBD1. The CDR3 runs to 15 residues. Germline CDR1 reads ENHRY; CDR2 reads SYGVKD. V lost 5 bases and J lost 2; bases outside the gene matches: 9. CDR3 coding DNA: TGTGCCATCAGTCCTGGACAGGCCCAAACCTACGAGCAGTACTTC. Residues: CAISPGQAQTYEQYF.

This clonotype was recorded a few times. V and J are TRBV2 and TRBJ1-3; no clear D. The CDR3 consists of 13 residues. Germline V gives CDR1 SNHLY, CDR2 FYNNEI. Trimming left V 8 bases short and J 4 bases short, with 12 bases between. DNA of the CDR3: TGTGCCAGCGCAACCAATGCGGGAAACACCATATATTTT. Translation: CASATNAGNTIYF. Together with reference TRBV2 and TRBJ1-3, the CDR3 gives the full variable domain: EPEVTQTPSHQVTQMGQEVILRCVPISNHLYFYWYRQILGQKVEFLVSFYNNEISEKSEIFDDQFSVERPDGSNFTLKIRSTKLEDSAMYFCASATNAGNTIYFGEGSWLTVV.

This clonotype was found a few times. V is TRBV2 and J is TRBJ2-2; 14 nucleotides match TRBD2. The J segment lost 6 bases and the V segment lost 3 bases, leaving 3 bases of the junction unmatched. The CDR3 is 16 amino acids. CDR1 is SNHLY, CDR2 FYNNEI, per germline. DNA of the CDR3: TGTGCCAGCAGTGATGGGACTAGCGGGGGTCCCGGGGAGCTGTTTTTT. Translating it yields CASSDGTSGGPGELFF. The full variable domain, with the rest looked up from reference TRBV2 and TRBJ2-2, is EPEVTQTPSHQVTQMGQEVILRCVPISNHLYFYWYRQILGQKVEFLVSFYNNEISEKSEIFDDQFSVERPDGSNFTLKIRSTKLEDSAMYFCASSDGTSGGPGELFFGEGSRLTVL.

The rearrangement links TRBV6-5 to TRBJ1-5; TRBD1 is a possible D gene (5 bases). This CDR3 region has 20 residues. V lost 2 bases, J lost 2 bases, and 25 bases lay in between. CDR1 and CDR2 from the germline V gene are MNHEY and SVGAGI. This chain's CDR3 is CASSYPVSPAGGIGNQPQHF. In DNA, the CDR3 is TGTGCCAGCAGTTACCCCGTCTCACCAGCCGGGGGGATCGGCAATCAGCCCCAGCATTTT.

This clonotype was detected a few times. The V call is TRBV27, the J call TRBJ2-5, with 10 bases fitting TRBD1. CDR3 length: 15 amino acids. Germline CDR1 is MNHEY and CDR2 is SMNVEV (reference sequence). The V gene end was trimmed by 4 bases and the J gene end by 5 bases; junction bases not matched to a gene: 7. CDR3 sequence (DNA): TGTGCCAGCAGTTCGGGACAGGGGTCCGCGGAGACCCAGTACTTC. Residues: CASSSGQGSAETQYF.

This clonotype was recorded many times. CDR3 DNA: TGCAGCGCACACAGGGGGTTGGGAGAGACCCAGTACTTC. Encoded protein: CSAHRGLGETQYF. The gene calls are TRBV29-1 and TRBJ2-5, with 8 bases identical to TRBD1. The CDR3 runs 13 residues. Looked up from germline, CDR1 is SQVTM and CDR2 is ANQGSEA. V shed 7 bases, J shed 4 bases, and the junction held 8 bases outside the gene matches.

This clonotype appeared many times. This rearrangement joins TRBV6-2 or TRBV6-3 to TRBJ1-4, with D unclear. The CDR3 has 12 amino acids. The V and J ends lost 5 bases and 6 bases respectively, with 7 bases between them. Germline V gene sequence: CDR1 MNHEY, CDR2 SVGEGT. The CDR3 region is CASSPGDEKLFF. The CDR3 DNA sequence: TGTGCCAGCAGTCCCGGGGATGAAAAACTGTTTTTT.

V is TRBV5-7 and J is TRBJ1-5; 9 bases match TRBD1. TRBV5-7 is reported as an ORF; its role is uncertain. The CDR3 runs to 22 residues. The trim removed 5 bases at V and 0 bases at J, leaving 24 bases unmatched. The CDR3 sequence: CASSPLRHRGRDGKYSNQPQHF. The CDR3 bases are TGTGCCAGCAGTCCCCTTCGGCACAGGGGGCGCGATGGCAAATATAGCAATCAGCCCCAGCATTTT.

The sample holds many counts of this clonotype. The chain joins TRBV4-3 to TRBJ2-4, with D perhaps TRBD1 (6 bases). This CDR3 has 16 residues. The V gene's germline CDR1 is LGHNA and CDR2 YSLEER. The V end lost 2 bases, the J end lost 3 bases, and 14 bases lay between the germline ends. The CDR3 region is CASSQIAAGVKNIQYF. The CDR3 DNA is TGCGCCAGCAGCCAAATAGCCGCAGGGGTCAAAAACATTCAGTACTTC.

CDR3 nucleotides: TGTGCCAGCACCACAGCGGGGATGAACACTGAAGCTTTCTTT. Its translation is CASTTAGMNTEAFF. The genes are TRBV9 and TRBJ1-1; D gene uncertain. V was clipped by 6 bases and J by 0 bases, with 12 bases between them. The CDR3 has 14 residues. Germline assignment: CDR1 SGDLS and CDR2 YYNGEE. Looking up the rest from reference TRBV9 and TRBJ1-1 gives the full variable domain: DSGVTQTPKHLITATGQRVTLRCSPRSGDLSVYWYQQSLDQGLQFLIQYYNGEERAKGNILERFSAQQFPDLHSELNLSSLELGDSALYFCASTTAGMNTEAFFGQGTRLTVV.

This clonotype was recorded many times. J is TRBJ1-5 and V is TRBV12-3 or TRBV12-4; 7 positions match TRBD1. V shed 5 bases, J shed 9 bases, and the junction held 4 bases outside the gene matches. The CDR3 runs to 12 residues. The CDR3 region has the DNA TGTGCCAGCAGTCCCCAGGGGGGGCCCCAGCATTTT. Translated, it gives CASSPQGGPQHF.